One sample yielded the 8 T cell receptor beta chains listed below, sequenced in a study of cytomegalovirus exposure and HLA in healthy donors. Clones were read by immunoSEQ multiplex PCR, and TCRdb kept only the in-frame ones, dropping some. The data show about 200,000 clones, roughly 82% seen once. Sequencing was done on a sample of PBMCs. These receptors all come from a woman aged 30 to 39 in good health and CMV-seropositive.

The chain joins TRBV28 to TRBJ1-3, with 9 bases lining up with TRBD1. This CDR3 region has 16 residues. The germline V gene has CDR1 MDHEN and CDR2 SYDVKM. The J segment lost 0 bases and the V segment lost 5 bases, leaving 5 bases of the junction unmatched. CDR3 sequence reads: CASSGTGPSSGNTIYF. Written as DNA, the CDR3 is TGTGCCAGCAGTGGGACAGGGCCAAGCTCTGGAAACACCATATATTTT.

DNA for the CDR3: TGCGCCAGCAGCCCCGGCCGAGGCCTAACTAGCACAGATACGCAGTATTTT. Translation: CASSPGRGLTSTDTQYF. This chain links TRBV4-1 with TRBJ2-3; D call uncertain. Trimming removed 4 bases at V and 0 bases at J, with 17 bases between. The CDR3 is made up of 17 amino acids. Germline lookup yields CDR1 MGHRA and CDR2 YSYEKL.

Only a few counts were recorded for this clone. The rearrangement joins TRBV10-3 to TRBJ1-1, with D maybe TRBD1 (6 bases). Trimming shortened V by 6 bases and J by 8 bases, and 13 bases separated the two germline ends. This CDR3 comprises 12 residues. The germline V gene encodes CDR1 ENHRY and CDR2 SYGVKD. CDR3 in DNA: TGTGCCATCAGAACAGGGACGGGGGAAGCTTTCTTT. Translating gives CAIRTGTGEAFF.

This clone was counted a single time. The genes are TRBV20-1 and TRBJ2-7; D unclear. The J call is uncertain, as TRBJ2-5 better fits the DNA end. Germline CDR1 reads DFQATT; CDR2 reads SNEGSKA (reference sequence). The CDR3 is 11 amino acids. CDR3 loop: CSARFGGTQYF. The CDR3 bases are TGCAGTGCTAGATTTGGCGGGACCCAGTACTTC.

The gene calls are TRBV14 and TRBJ1-2; 7 bases are shared with TRBD1. The germline CDR1 and CDR2 sequences are SGHDN and FVKESK. Trimming removed 4 bases from V and 3 bases from J; junction bases left unmatched: 2. CDR3 size: 13 residues. The chain's CDR3 is CASSPDRDYGYTF. The DNA for the CDR3 is TGTGCCAGCAGCCCCGACAGGGACTATGGCTACACCTTC.

This chain connects TRBV6-1 to TRBJ2-5; TRBD1 might be the D (5 bases). The ends were cut back, 5 bases at V and 3 bases at J, with 13 bases in the middle. Germline CDR1 and CDR2: MNHNS and SASEGT. CDR3 size: 14 residues. The CDR3 DNA sequence: TGTGCCAGCAGTCTCACACAGGAGAAAGAGACCCAGTACTTC. Amino acids: CASSLTQEKETQYF.

The chain recombines TRBV10-3 with TRBJ2-3; TRBD1 aligns across 7 bases. Germline CDR1 and CDR2: ENHRY and SYGVKD. This CDR3 contains 14 residues. V shed 5 bases, J shed 1 base, and the junction held 3 bases outside the gene matches. The CDR3 region is CAISPGQGTDTQYF. CDR3 DNA: TGTGCCATCAGTCCAGGACAGGGCACAGATACGCAGTATTTT.

The J gene is TRBJ2-5, the V gene TRBV28; 9 bases map to TRBD2. The CDR3 contains 16 residues. Trimming took 6 bases from V and 4 from J; bases not matched to a gene: 12. The germline V gene encodes CDR1 MDHEN and CDR2 SYDVKM. The CDR3 is CASSPRGGRARETQYF. Written as DNA, the CDR3 is TGTGCCAGCAGCCCTAGAGGCGGGAGGGCTCGAGAGACCCAGTACTTC. The full variable domain, rest sourced from reference TRBV28 and TRBJ2-5, is DVKVTQSSRYLVKRTGEKVFLECVQDMDHENMFWYRQDPGLGLRLIYFSYDVKMKEKGDIPEGYSVSREKKERFSLILESASTNQTSMYLCASSPRGGRARETQYFGPGTRLLVL.